This TCR beta chain was identified during a study of shared clonotypes between healthy human individuals. Overall study: The study drew on two women and three men aged 18 to 49 as donors.

TCRdb's table, derived via immunoSEQ multiplex PCR, lists solely in-frame clones and lacks some. The sample carries 950,000 to 1,300,000 clones, around 76% recorded once. Germline V lookup: CDR1 MNHEY, CDR2 SVGAGI. V shed 6 bases and J shed 4 bases, with 13 bases lying between them. The CDR3 has 15 residues. This clone has a handful of counts. This receptor was identified in a man aged 18 to 29 in good health. The chain couples TRBV6-5 to TRBJ1-6; no clear D gene. Sequencing was done on a sample of memory CD4+ T cells sorted from blood. Subset: CD45RA-negative fraction. The CDR3 reads CASRPMAGYNSPLHF. The CDR3 bases are TGTGCCAGCAGGCCTATGGCAGGTTATAATTCACCCCTCCACTTT.